The entry below describes one T cell receptor beta chain. The data were obtained in a study of T-cell reconstitution after alpha-beta-depleted transplantation in children. Preparation of the TCRbeta library used unique molecular identifiers. TCRdb fed the PCR reads into MiXCR, producing one record per CDR3 protein. Here the sample spans some 500,000 distinct CDR3 sequences, over 25% being singletons. The CDR3 loop spans 14 amino acids. Per germline, CDR1 SGHRS and CDR2 YFSETQ. V lost 7 bases and J lost 6, with 17 bases in between. This specimen was PBMCs from the stem cell graft donor, taken from the stem cell graft. The TCR was taken from a human donor who donated a stem cell graft to a child with aplastic anemia. The chain is built from TRBV5-1 and TRBJ2-1; perhaps TRBD1 as D (6 bases). DNA of the CDR3: TGCGCCAGCGGATTCCAGGGGTGGGGCAATGAGCAGTTCTTC. Its translation is CASGFQGWGNEQFF.